This passage covers 13 T cell receptor beta chains from one sample sequenced in a study of T cell repertoires in cytomegalovirus infection. Their target antigens are unknown. TCRdb reanalysed the reads using MiXCR and keeps one entry per CDR3 protein. Of roughly 860,000 distinct CDR3 sequences listed, 30% to 35% are singletons. The source was cultured CD8+ T cells from PBMCs, collected from culture after CMV antigen stimulation. Source of these receptors: a human donor in good health (CMV status not recorded). Some clones in this sample may be carry-over from other donors' samples.

Notes on this clonotype: At one boundary the junction diverges from the germline segment, which might be a read error. This sequence joins TRBV4-1 and TRBJ1-2; no firm D call. This CDR3 comprises 12 residues. Per germline, CDR1 MGHRA and CDR2 YSYEKL. The chain's CDR3 is CASSQPHAGRVF. The CDR3 coding sequence is TGTGCCAGCAGCCAACCCCATGCGGGCCGGGTTTTC.

This clonotype has just a few counts. The V call is TRBV12-3 or TRBV12-4, the J call TRBJ1-1; D gene uncertain. The CDR3 loop spans 14 amino acids. The ends were cut back, 0 bases at V and 4 bases at J, with 9 bases in the middle. CDR3 DNA: TGTGCCAGCAGTTTAGCAGAAGGGCTCACTGAAGCTTTCTTT. This translates into CASSLAEGLTEAFF.

A remark on this clonotype: The junction shows a germline mismatch at one end, possibly a read error. This chain joins TRBV7-6 and TRBJ1-1, with D uncertain. The germline gives CDR1 SGHVS, CDR2 FNYEAQ. CDR3 length: 15 residues. The CDR3: CASNLEADGNTEAFF. CDR3 nucleotide sequence: TGTGCCAGCAACTTAGAGGCTGATGGGAACACTGAAGCTTTCTTT.

The genes are TRBV15 and TRBJ2-1, with D unclear. V dropped 0 bases and J dropped 6 bases, with 9 bases sitting between them. The CDR3 contains 14 residues. Per the germline V gene, CDR1 is LNHNV and CDR2 is YYDKDF (reference sequence). The CDR3 DNA reads TGTGCCACCAGCAGAGATTTGGGGATCAATGAGCAGTTCTTC. Amino acid sequence: CATSRDLGINEQFF.

The chain recombines TRBV12-3 or TRBV12-4 with TRBJ1-1, with D hard to call. CDR3 length equals 12 residues. The ends were cut back, 3 bases at V and 6 bases at J, with 8 bases in the middle. The DNA for the CDR3 is TGTGCCAGCAGTTTGGTCGGGCCTGAAGCTTTCTTT. Amino acids: CASSLVGPEAFF.

As to this clonotype: A much larger clone lies a single base off, so this may be a read error. The chain combines TRBV6-2 or TRBV6-3 with TRBJ2-5; possible D gene TRBD1, 6 bases. Germline V gene sequence: CDR1 MNHEY, CDR2 SVGEGT. CDR3 size: 13 residues. Trimming shortened V by 5 bases and J by 3 bases, and 10 bases separated the two germline ends. The CDR3 DNA reads as TGTGCCAGCAGTACCGGGGACAAAGAGACCCAGTACTTC. The encoded protein is CASSTGDKETQYF.

This clonotype has at least ten counts. This chain links TRBV7-8 with TRBJ2-5; a weak D match, TRBD1 (5 bases). V was shortened by 3 bases and J by 2 bases, with 13 bases between the two germline ends. Germline V lookup: CDR1 SGHVS, CDR2 FQNEAQ. This CDR3 is built from 15 residues. CDR3 in amino acids: CASSFIGALQETQYF. CDR3 in DNA: TGTGCCAGCAGCTTTATAGGGGCCCTACAAGAGACCCAGTACTTC.

This clonotype appeared a single time. A much larger clone lies one base from this, so it may be a read error. This chain links TRBV6-2 or TRBV6-3 with TRBJ2-1; the D gene could be TRBD1 or TRBD2 (5 bases each). The CDR3 has 14 residues. Germline-derived CDR1 and CDR2 are MNHEY and SVGEGT. CDR3 residues: CANSYSTGGNEQFF. In nucleotides, the CDR3 is TGTGCCAACAGTTATTCCACAGGAGGCAATGAGCAGTTCTTC.

The V gene is TRBV4-1, the J gene TRBJ1-2, with D unresolved. Trimming took off 3 bases at V and 5 bases at J, with 16 bases between the two ends. The CDR3 has 15 amino acids. Germline values: CDR1 MGHRA, CDR2 YSYEKL. In DNA form, the CDR3 reads TGCGCCAGCAGCCATTCCGGTTCTATCAGATATGGCTACACCTTC. Translation gives CASSHSGSIRYGYTF.

Turning to this clonotype: At one of its ends the junction is not consistent with the germline gene, which may arise from a read error. The chain recombines TRBV27 with TRBJ2-2; no clear D gene. The CDR3 covers 12 residues. Germline V gene lookup returns CDR1 MNHEY and CDR2 SMNVEV (reference sequence). Here the CDR3 DNA reads TGTGCCAACAGTTTTCGTCCCGGGGAGCTGTTTTTT. It yields the protein CANSFRPGELFF.

The rearrangement joins TRBV5-5 to TRBJ2-1; unclear D gene. With 1 base removed from V and 0 bases from J, the gap between germline ends came to 14 bases. Germline CDR1 SGHKS, CDR2 YYEKEE (reference sequence). This CDR3 has 17 residues. Here the CDR3 DNA reads TGTGCCAGCAGCTTGTCGTTCTCCGTGAGCTCCTACAATGAGCAGTTCTTC. As protein: CASSLSFSVSSYNEQFF.

The chain recombines TRBV7-9 with TRBJ2-1, with TRBD1 matching over 8 bases. The trim removed 5 bases at V and 3 bases at J, leaving 9 bases unmatched. Germline-derived CDR1 and CDR2 are SEHNR and FQNEAQ (reference sequence). The CDR3 contains 16 residues. The CDR3 sequence: CASSPTGTGDYNEQFF. The CDR3 region has the DNA TGTGCCAGCAGCCCCACGGGGACAGGTGACTACAATGAGCAGTTCTTC.

The V and J genes are TRBV6-2 or TRBV6-3 and TRBJ2-5; D might be TRBD1 (6 bases). Germline lookup yields CDR1 MNHEY and CDR2 SVGEGT. V lost 2 bases and J lost 0, with 7 bases in between. This CDR3 has 14 residues. CDR3 sequence reads: CASSYGQYQETQYF. CDR3 nucleotides: TGTGCCAGCAGTTACGGACAGTACCAAGAGACCCAGTACTTC.